The present TCR beta chain was sequenced within a study of T cell responses to AZD1222 COVID-19 vaccine (dated by TCRdb to the early 2020s). About the investigation overall: A total of 233 trial participants underwent TCR sequencing, of whom nearly 210 received two doses of AZD1222 and some 25 received two doses of the MenACWY control vaccine. Enrollment into the trials was organized by age into subgroups of 18-55, 56-69 and 70-plus years, and those subgroups contained roughly 160, 29 and 62 TCR-sequenced participants, respectively.

The study at large found these results: Participants were mostly white British, with more females than males. The authors suggested clonal diversity may have been underestimated. After two AZD1222 doses, both the breadth and the depth of spike-specific TCRs were significantly higher than at day 0 and than in MenACWY recipients. In the small 56-69-year group, the increase in depth fell short of significance, most likely because of low power. Conclusions about previously exposed vaccinees are limited because only 6 or 7 AZD1222 recipients were SARS-CoV-2 seropositive at baseline. Reportedly, close to half of the unique spike-specific TCRs recognized epitopes lying outside the regions that are mutated in the B.1.351 and B.1.1.7 variants. Because no day 14 peak-response samples were available, repertoires were characterized only after the peak T cell response. CD4 TCRs associated with the vaccine covered the entire spike protein, and the dominant responses were in regions 160-218 and 743-854.

For this clone: Its cognate antigen has yet to be identified. No much larger clonotype is one base removed from it; base qualities were not supplied.

The germline V gene sets CDR1 to MGHRA and CDR2 to YSYEKL. V loses 1 base, J loses 9 bases, and the germline ends lie 12 bases apart. The CDR3 holds 13 amino acids from the cysteine to the phenylalanine. Only the CDR3 DNA is retained, 39 bases long and in frame from the first base. The CDR3 regions of human TCRbeta chains were subjected to immunosequencing. The study's own analysis went as follows. Repertoire TCRs were checked for matches against a reference library of SARS-CoV-2-specific TCRs that had been generated using the MIRA antigen-specificity platform. Breadth meant the fraction of unique TCRs that were SARS-CoV-2-associated, whereas depth meant the fraction of total T cells that were SARS-CoV-2-associated. Using the MIRA data, each spike-specific TCR was mapped to the spike region that the TCR reacts to and placed in a CD4 or CD8 class. Log10-transformed breadth and depth values were compared by one-way ANOVA with Sidak's multiple comparisons tests. This is the immuneACCESS table as TCRdb keeps it, with only in-frame sequences that have V and J called. A part of the clones is gone; compared with another copy, unresolved V genes explain less than half, and the rest is unexplained. The V and J calls and clone size are taken from that table; D and trimming were inferred from the DNA. This sample holds 250,000 to 300,000 clones; around 93% were observed only once. The top ten constitute 0.55% of the sample.

What this sample's time point label stands for: about 28 days (+/-7) after the second vaccine dose. Because spike-specific TCR depth and breadth did not differ between the two schedules, AZD1222 recipients who got a second dose at roughly 4 weeks were pooled with those who got a second dose at roughly 12 weeks. The vaccinee samples were drawn from two UK trials, COV001 and COV002, one of which was a single-blind randomized controlled phase 2/3 trial testing AZD1222 (ChAdOx1 nCoV-19) in healthy adults. For TCRbeta chain sequencing, PBMC samples from trial participants were taken at day 0 and at day 28 after the second dose.

The chain is encoded by TRBV4-1 joined to TRBJ1-2; there is no confident call for the D gene. The source is an adult who received the AZD1222 COVID-19 vaccine. The specimen comprised peripheral blood, sampled 28 days after the second AZD1222 dose. The DNA is TGCGCCAGCAGCCAAGGGTCCACCTCCAGCTACACCTTC. This encodes CASSQGSTSSYTF.